This entry lists 13 T cell receptor beta chains sequenced from one sample in a study of shared clonotypes between healthy human individuals. Assay used: immunoSEQ multiplex PCR; TCRdb lists only in-frame clones, some missing. This sample has about 2,500,000 clones; over 85% occur once, and the top ten carry 0.13% to 0.15%. The specimen sequenced was naive CD4+ T cells sorted from blood. Subset indicated: CD45RA+ positively selected. These receptors came from a man aged 18 to 35 in good health.

This clone has just one count. The V and J genes are TRBV9 and TRBJ2-6; 9 bases fit TRBD1. Germline lookup yields CDR1 SGDLS and CDR2 YYNGEE. This CDR3 is 20 amino acids long. V was pared by 0 bases and J by 1 base, with 11 bases of the junction left unmatched. In nucleotides, the CDR3 is TGTGCCAGCAGCGTAGCCCTTCTGGGACAGGGAAGTTCTGGGGCCAACGTCCTGACTTTC. Protein: CASSVALLGQGSSGANVLTF.

The J gene is TRBJ2-1, the V gene TRBV11-2, with 10 bases fitting TRBD2. The length of the CDR3 is 15 residues. V shed 2 bases, J shed 5 bases, and the junction held 3 bases outside the gene matches. Germline lookup yields CDR1 SGHAT and CDR2 FQNNGV. Here the CDR3 reads CASSLRLAGDNEQFF. The CDR3 bases are TGTGCCAGCAGCTTACGGCTAGCGGGGGACAATGAGCAGTTCTTC.

In the case of this clone: Germline and junction disagree at one end, which may indicate a read error. The chain employs TRBV27 and TRBJ1-1, with D hard to call. From germline, CDR1 is MNHEY and CDR2 SMNVEV (reference sequence). The CDR3 runs 13 residues. The CDR3 bases are TGTGCCAGCAGATCTACCGGCTTAACTGCAGCTTTCTTT. This translates into CASRSTGLTAAFF.

V gene TRBV19 combines with J gene TRBJ1-5; a weak D match, TRBD1 (6 bases). V was pared by 3 bases and J by 4 bases, with 16 bases between. The length of the CDR3 is 16 residues. In germline, CDR1 is LNHDA, CDR2 SQIVND (reference sequence). This chain's CDR3 is CASSIPGGRANQPQHF. The CDR3 nucleotides read TGTGCCAGTAGTATTCCGGGGGGCAGGGCAAATCAGCCCCAGCATTTT.

This sequence joins TRBV30 and TRBJ1-2; 7 bases line up with TRBD1. Germline loops: CDR1 GTSNPN, CDR2 SVGIG (reference sequence). The CDR3 contains 13 residues. The junction had 6 bases not matched to a gene; V was cut back by 0 bases and J by 8 bases. The DNA of the CDR3 is TGTGCCTGGAGTGTAGGGGGCCGGGGAGGCTACACCTTC. It codes for CAWSVGGRGGYTF.

The genes are TRBV19 and TRBJ2-3; tentatively, D is TRBD2 (6 bases). Germline-derived CDR1 and CDR2 are LNHDA and SQIVND (reference sequence). V lost 3 bases to trimming and J lost 1 base, with 11 bases between them. CDR3 size: 15 residues. In DNA form, the CDR3 reads TGTGCCAGTAGTATCGGGGGAGCGGGCACAGATACGCAGTATTTT. Protein: CASSIGGAGTDTQYF.

The sample holds one count of this clone. The gene calls are TRBV28 and TRBJ2-1; D is unresolved. There are 12 residues in the CDR3. Per germline, CDR1 MDHEN and CDR2 SYDVKM. Trimming removed 3 bases from V and 7 bases from J, with 7 bases in between. CDR3 region: CASSFPRNEQFF. The CDR3 coding sequence is TGTGCCAGCAGTTTTCCTAGGAATGAGCAGTTCTTC.

The J gene is TRBJ2-3, the V gene TRBV5-1; D gene ambiguous. V was shortened by 4 bases and J by 2 bases, with 14 bases between the two germline ends. This CDR3 contains 15 residues. The germline CDR1 and CDR2 sequences are SGHRS and YFSETQ. Here the CDR3 reads CASSRVRQNTDTQYF. For the CDR3, the DNA is TGCGCCAGCAGCCGGGTGCGCCAGAACACAGATACGCAGTATTTT.

Concerning this clone itself: Additional DNA sequences in this sample encode the identical CDR3. The chain has TRBV7-9 and TRBJ1-4; D possibly corresponds to TRBD1 (5 bases). The CDR3 is made up of 15 amino acids. CDR1 is SEHNR and CDR2 is FQNEAQ in the germline V gene (reference sequence). V was cut by 1 base and J by 4 bases, with 10 bases left in between. CDR3 residues: CASSLVETVNEKLFF. CDR3 coding DNA: TGTGCCAGCAGCTTAGTAGAGACAGTTAATGAAAAACTGTTTTTT.

The rearrangement joins TRBV6-1 to TRBJ1-2, with D maybe TRBD1 (5 bases). This CDR3 has 13 amino acids. Germline V gene sequence: CDR1 MNHNS, CDR2 SASEGT. The germline V and J ends were trimmed by 4 bases and 6 bases, with 12 bases remaining between them. The CDR3 protein is CASSVSGFDGYTF. In nucleotides, the CDR3 is TGTGCCAGCAGTGTGTCAGGGTTCGATGGCTACACCTTC.

This chain uses TRBV27 with TRBJ1-6, with TRBD1 identical over 10 bases. Germline lookup yields CDR1 MNHEY and CDR2 SMNVEV (reference sequence). The CDR3 is made up of 18 amino acids. V shed 4 bases and J 10 bases; nucleotides not matched to a gene: 16. CDR3 sequence: CASSYLGLGQGQRSPLHF. The CDR3 nucleotides read TGTGCCAGCAGTTACCTCGGGCTGGGACAGGGGCAACGATCACCCCTCCACTTT.

The V call is TRBV27, the J call TRBJ1-1; D gene uncertain. Per germline, CDR1 MNHEY and CDR2 SMNVEV (reference sequence). This CDR3 contains 13 residues. Trimming removed 2 bases from V and 0 bases from J, with 4 bases in between. CDR3 nucleotide sequence: TGTGCCAGCAGTTTACAGATGAACACTGAAGCTTTCTTT. Translating gives CASSLQMNTEAFF.

The chain couples TRBV6-5 to TRBJ1-2; 7 nucleotides match TRBD1. V lost 5 bases to trimming and J lost 4 bases; unmatched junction nucleotides: 10. The CDR3 runs 15 residues. Germline CDR1 is MNHEY and CDR2 is SVGAGI. This CDR3 reads CASSTRQGAFYGYTF. CDR3 bases: TGTGCCAGCAGTACTCGACAGGGCGCCTTCTATGGCTACACCTTC.